This passage covers 25 T cell receptor beta chains from one sample sequenced in a study of cytomegalovirus exposure and HLA in healthy donors. Researchers ran the PCR with 60 Vbeta and 13 Jbeta primers. Method: immunoSEQ multiplex PCR; TCRdb's copy keeps in-frame clones and lacks some. The table records 100,000 to 150,000 clones, approximately 82% of them present only once. The source material was PBMCs. Every receptor here comes from a female donor in good health and CMV-seronegative.

The V and J genes are TRBV28 and TRBJ2-2, with 11 bases lining up with TRBD2. Losses at the gene ends were 6 bases for V and 3 bases for J; bases not matched to a gene: 15. Germline CDR1 reads MDHEN; CDR2 reads SYDVKM. The CDR3 covers 19 residues. The CDR3: CASREIGLAGGFDTGELFF. CDR3 DNA: TGTGCCAGCAGGGAGATAGGCCTAGCGGGAGGATTCGACACCGGGGAGCTGTTTTTT.

The chain combines TRBV23-1 with TRBJ2-7, with D possibly matching TRBD2 (6 bases). TRBV23-1 is designated an ORF whose function remains uncertain. The germline V and J ends were trimmed by 4 bases and 3 bases, with 13 bases remaining between them. The CDR3 spans 14 residues. CDR3 sequence (DNA): TGCGCCAGCAGTCTGAGCGGGCCCTTCTACGAGCAGTACTTC. It encodes CASSLSGPFYEQYF.

This clone was found a few times. This rearrangement joins TRBV6-5 to TRBJ2-7; 10 bases align to TRBD2. The germline V gene has CDR1 MNHEY and CDR2 SVGAGI. J gave up 5 bases and V 7 bases, and 8 bases lay outside the gene matches. The CDR3 length is 14 residues. Here the CDR3 reads CASTAGLAGDEQYF. CDR3 in DNA: TGTGCCAGCACTGCCGGGCTAGCGGGGGACGAGCAGTACTTC.

This sequence joins TRBV2 and TRBJ1-5; perhaps TRBD1 as D (6 bases). The germline gives CDR1 SNHLY, CDR2 FYNNEI. The V end was cut by 4 bases, the J end by 0 bases, with 10 bases between. This CDR3 spans 15 amino acids. The CDR3 region has the DNA TGTGCCAGCAGTGGCCTACAGGGTAGCAATCAGCCCCAGCATTTT. This translates into CASSGLQGSNQPQHF.

The rearrangement links TRBV21-1 to TRBJ2-7; the table's D call TRBD1 went unverified against the DNA. TRBV21-1 is a pseudogene. This CDR3 has 15 residues. DNA of the CDR3: TGTGCCAGCCCAATATCGGGACAGGGGGTCTACGAGCAGTACTTC. This encodes CASPISGQGVYEQYF.

This clone was seen a few times. This rearrangement joins TRBV7-9 to TRBJ2-3; D might be TRBD1 (5 bases). CDR1 and CDR2 from the germline V gene are SEHNR and FQNEAQ (reference sequence). The CDR3 totals 13 residues. V was pared by 2 bases and J by 4 bases, with 7 bases between. CDR3 in DNA: TGTGCCAGCAGCTTACAGGGTGCAGATACGCAGTATTTT. Protein sequence: CASSLQGADTQYF.

This clone appeared a single time. The chain has TRBV6-1 and TRBJ2-1, with D possibly being TRBD1 (5 bases). CDR1 and CDR2 (germline): MNHNS, SASEGT. Trimming stripped 0 bases from V and 2 bases from J, with 11 bases between. CDR3 length: 16 amino acids. This CDR3 is CASSEASRQPYNEQFF. In nucleotides, the CDR3 is TGTGCCAGCAGTGAAGCATCGAGACAGCCCTACAATGAGCAGTTCTTC.

V is TRBV14 and J is TRBJ2-7, with 10 bases lining up with TRBD2. The CDR3 loop spans 15 amino acids. Germline V gene sequence: CDR1 SGHDN, CDR2 FVKESK. J gave up 0 bases and V 1 base, and 0 bases lay outside the gene matches. In DNA form, the CDR3 reads TGTGCCAGCAGCCAAGGACTAGCGGGCTCCTACGAGCAGTACTTC. This gives the protein CASSQGLAGSYEQYF.

The chain uses TRBV11-2 and TRBJ2-7; maybe TRBD2 (6 bases). This CDR3 is built from 15 residues. CDR1 SGHAT and CDR2 FQNNGV come from the germline V gene. V lost 6 bases, J lost 4 bases, and 19 bases lay in between. Written as DNA, the CDR3 is TGTGCCAGCAGGACGACCGGGACGCGGGGTTACGAGCAGTACTTC. Translating it yields CASRTTGTRGYEQYF.

The gene calls are TRBV9 and TRBJ1-5, with D possibly matching TRBD1 (5 bases). V lost 7 bases, J lost 2 bases, and 13 bases lay in between. CDR3 length equals 14 residues. CDR1 and CDR2 (germline): SGDLS, YYNGEE. CDR3 region: CASGMGEGNQPQHF. CDR3 DNA sequence: TGTGCCAGCGGGATGGGGGAGGGCAATCAGCCCCAGCATTTT.

The chain combines TRBV5-4 with TRBJ2-1, with 7 bases that match TRBD2. Germline V CDR1 and CDR2: SGHNT, YYREEE (reference sequence). V shed 2 bases, J shed 3 bases, and the junction held 5 bases outside the gene matches. The CDR3 length is 15 residues. Here the CDR3 reads CASSFERGYYNEQFF. For the CDR3, the DNA is TGTGCCAGCAGCTTCGAGCGGGGATACTACAATGAGCAGTTCTTC. The variable domain in full, completed from reference TRBV5-4 and TRBJ2-1, reads ETGVTQSPTHLIKTRGQQVTLRCSSQSGHNTVSWYQQALGQGPQFIFQYYREEENGRGNFPPRFSGLQFPNYSSELNVNALELDDSALYLCASSFERGYYNEQFFGPGTRLTVL.

The chain recombines TRBV4-2 with TRBJ1-2; D perhaps matches TRBD1 (5 bases). Trimming pared 2 bases from V and 4 bases from J, leaving 23 bases between. Germline CDR1 reads LGHNA; CDR2 reads YNFKEQ. This CDR3 has 18 residues. CDR3 nucleotides: TGTGCCAGCAGCCAATCCAAAGGACATACCCTATCTTTCTATGGCTACACCTTC. This gives the protein CASSQSKGHTLSFYGYTF.

The rearrangement joins TRBV28 to TRBJ1-6; 7 bases map to TRBD1. Trimming removed 5 bases from V and 8 bases from J; junction bases left unmatched: 12. CDR1 is MDHEN, CDR2 SYDVKM, per germline. The CDR3 consists of 16 residues. The CDR3 sequence is CASSLLLRDRYSPLHF. In DNA, the CDR3 is TGTGCCAGCAGTCTCTTACTTCGGGACAGATATTCACCCCTCCACTTT.

The chain couples TRBV4-1 to TRBJ1-1; TRBD1 aligns across 7 bases. Unmatched junction bases numbered 10, after V lost 6 bases and J lost 3 bases. In germline, CDR1 is MGHRA, CDR2 YSYEKL. This CDR3 spans 15 amino acids. CDR3 residues: CASRPPARGDTEAFF. CDR3 coding DNA: TGCGCCAGCAGACCACCAGCCAGGGGGGACACTGAAGCTTTCTTT.

The rearrangement uses TRBV7-9 and TRBJ2-1; TRBD2 matches 9 bases. This CDR3 is built from 13 residues. Germline values: CDR1 SEHNR, CDR2 FQNEAQ (reference sequence). The V and J ends lost 5 bases and 9 bases, in that order; junction bases with no gene match: 5. CDR3 bases: TGTGCCAGCAGCGATAATAGCGGGAGTGAGCAGTTCTTC. Protein product: CASSDNSGSEQFF.

V gene TRBV7-2 combines with J gene TRBJ2-3; TRBD1 matches at 10 bases. V gave up 4 bases and J gave up 5 bases; unmatched junction bases: 6. This CDR3 is built from 15 residues. From germline, CDR1 is SGHTA and CDR2 FQGNSA. The CDR3 loop is CASSYDRGLVDTQYF. The CDR3 nucleotides read TGTGCCAGCAGCTACGACAGGGGGCTTGTAGATACGCAGTATTTT.

By share of the sample, this clone is medium-sized. The sample has other DNA sequences that encode this CDR3 too. J is TRBJ1-2 and V is TRBV20-1; tentative D call: TRBD1 (6 bases). Germline CDR1 is DFQATT and CDR2 is SNEGSKA (reference sequence). The CDR3 is 11 amino acids. The germline V and J ends were trimmed by 6 bases and 5 bases, with 10 bases remaining between them. DNA of the CDR3: TGCAGTGCCGAGACAGGATATGGCTACACCTTC. Protein product: CSAETGYGYTF.

In its sample, this clone was seen a few times. The rearrangement uses TRBV21-1 and TRBJ2-3; TRBD1 reflects the table's D call only, with no check against the DNA. TRBV21-1 is a pseudogene locus. CDR3 length equals 18 residues. The CDR3 protein is CASSKKYRGRRGTDTQYF. The CDR3, as DNA: TGTGCCAGCAGCAAAAAATACAGGGGGCGACGGGGCACAGATACGCAGTATTTT.

The J gene is TRBJ2-7, the V gene TRBV29-1, with TRBD1 matching 7 bases. The CDR3 extends over 13 amino acids. The germline V gene encodes CDR1 SQVTM and CDR2 ANQGSEA. V shed 5 bases, J shed 5 bases, and the junction held 9 bases outside the gene matches. The CDR3 bases are TGCAGCGTTAGGGGGCAGGGAGCCCACGAGCAGTACTTC. Encoded protein: CSVRGQGAHEQYF.

This clone was observed a handful of times. This rearrangement joins TRBV7-2 to TRBJ1-1; TRBD1 might be the D (6 bases). CDR1 is SGHTA and CDR2 is FQGNSA in the germline V gene. Trimming took 2 bases from V and 3 from J, leaving 13 bases between them. This CDR3 contains 15 residues. In nucleotides, the CDR3 is TGTGCCAGCAGCTTATCAGGGGAGGGGTACACTGAAGCTTTCTTT. Translating gives CASSLSGEGYTEAFF.

V and J are TRBV7-2 and TRBJ2-1, with a possible D match to TRBD2 (5 bases). In germline, CDR1 is SGHTA, CDR2 FQGNSA. V lost 0 bases, J lost 0 bases, and 9 bases lay in between. The CDR3 covers 16 residues. The chain's CDR3 is CASSLAVSDSYNEQFF. The CDR3 DNA reads TGTGCCAGCAGCTTAGCCGTTAGCGACTCCTACAATGAGCAGTTCTTC.

The rearrangement uses TRBV23-1 and TRBJ2-7; no definite D call. TRBV23-1 qualifies as an ORF whose function is uncertain. V gave up 7 bases and J gave up 2 bases, with 12 bases separating them. This CDR3 is 13 amino acids long. CDR3 loop: CASTTPETYEQYF. In nucleotides, the CDR3 is TGCGCCAGCACTACCCCCGAAACCTACGAGCAGTACTTC.

The genes are TRBV7-2 and TRBJ2-7; D is possibly TRBD2 (6 bases). V gave up 1 base and J gave up 3 bases, with 10 bases separating them. This CDR3 has 14 amino acids. Germline V lookup: CDR1 SGHTA, CDR2 FQGNSA. The CDR3, as DNA: TGTGCCAGCAGCTTAGGGGCGGGATACTACGAGCAGTACTTC. Translating it yields CASSLGAGYYEQYF.

As regards this clone: One junction end disagrees with the germline gene, perhaps due to a read error. The V gene is TRBV6-5, the J gene TRBJ2-7; no firm D call. The V gene's germline CDR1 is MNHEY and CDR2 SVGAGI. The CDR3 length is 11 residues. CDR3 region: CASRVLDNIFF. As DNA, the CDR3 is TGTGCCAGCAGGGTCCTTGACAATATTTTCTTC.

The V and J genes are TRBV11-2 and TRBJ2-5; weak D call: TRBD2 (6 bases). In germline, CDR1 is SGHAT, CDR2 FQNNGV. The length of the CDR3 is 14 residues. V was trimmed by 0 bases and J by 5 bases, leaving 10 bases between them. CDR3 coding DNA: TGTGCCAGCAGCTTAGAAGGGGACTGGGAGACCCAGTACTTC. Protein: CASSLEGDWETQYF.